This T cell receptor (beta chain) derives from a study of technical replicates of blood from four donors listed by TCRdb under 2017. As concerns this clone: Its antigen is unknown. No qualities accompany the bases; no much larger clone lies one base away.

Library preparation used the immunoSEQ multiplex PCR assay. Here the immuneACCESS table is served through TCRdb, limited to in-frame sequences with V and J called. Missing clones are a known gap in these copies; in checked studies unresolved V genes cover under half, and the rest lacks a known reason. This sample gives about 80,000 clones in total; almost 99% of them show up just once. The top ten clonotypes cover 0.2% to 0.25% of the sample. The CDR3 starts with the cysteine, ends with the phenylalanine, and has 15 residues. The CDR3 DNA has 45 bases and is translated from base 1. CDR1 and CDR2, per the germline V gene (reference sequence), are SGHNT and YYREEE. Trimmed from V: 1 base; trimmed from J: 6 bases; junction bases lacking a gene match: 5.

The source of this sequence is a human donor in good health. This receptor chain uses TRBV5-4 and TRBJ2-2; TRBD1 lines up with 8 middle nucleotides. Material: T cells isolated from PBMCs. CDR3 loop: CASSLFSGGSGELFF. The DNA is as follows: TGTGCCAGCAGCTTGTTCTCAGGGGGCTCCGGGGAGCTGTTTTTT.